The clone carrying this TCR beta chain was observed once. The authors' processing: How many nucleated cells were present was estimated from reference gene primer amplification. Profiled with immunoSEQ multiplex PCR; TCRdb holds only in-frame clones, not every one. The DNA gave D and trimming, while V, J and clone size come from that table. The profile shows about 170,000 clones, about 80% of them singletons. This sample stems from a study of blood T cell repertoires in COVID-19. About the research overall: Some COVID-19 samples were acute and others convalescent; all came from the United States, Italy and Spain. Sample material is recorded as cDNA or gDNA derived from T cells, B-cell-depleted T cells, or PBMCs.

CDR1 and CDR2 (germline): MDHEN, SYDVKM. The CDR3 length is 14 residues. Losses at the gene ends were 5 bases for V and 4 bases for J; bases not matched to a gene: 7. The sequence derives from an elderly woman with acute or convalescent COVID-19. The rearrangement links TRBV28 to TRBJ2-5; 7 bases line up with TRBD1. Input material: peripheral blood. The CDR3 here is CASSPDRVGETQYF. The CDR3 DNA follows: TGTGCCAGCAGTCCAGACAGGGTAGGAGAGACCCAGTACTTC.